This is a list of T cell receptor beta chains from one sample in a study of regulatory T cells in long-lasting Graves disease. TCRdb processed the multiplex PCR reads anew with MiXCR; each CDR3 protein has one entry. The sample contains a few hundred thousand distinct CDR3 sequences, 15% to 20% of which appear only once. The sample was also linked to a second study, of T cells in Graves' hyperthyroidism and ophthalmopathy.

The sample in question was peripheral blood mononuclear cells (PBMCs), obtained at new diagnosis, from a patient treated with antithyroid drugs. These receptors were obtained from a middle-aged man with Graves disease. Each CDR3 is given with its conserved first and last residue. The order of the fields is J gene, D gene, CDR3 length, V gene, clone size, CDR3 protein, CDR3 DNA. A D gene is named only where the DNA matches it firmly. Clone size appears in some rows only: once, few, many, or a class for an expanded clone.

J gene: TRBJ1-1
D gene: TRBD1
CDR3 length: 13
V gene: TRBV5-1
clone size: few
CDR3 protein: CASSLRTGGQAFF
CDR3 DNA: TGCGCCAGCAGCTTACGGACAGGGGGACAAGCTTTCTTT

J gene: TRBJ2-4
D gene: .
CDR3 length: 10
V gene: TRBV2
clone size: .
CDR3 protein: CATTKNIQYF
CDR3 DNA: TGTGCCACAACAAAGAACATTCAGTACTTC

J gene: TRBJ1-2
D gene: .
CDR3 length: 16
V gene: TRBV6-1
clone size: many
CDR3 protein: CASRVRQISSYYGYTF
CDR3 DNA: TGTGCCAGCAGGGTCCGACAGATTTCGAGCTACTATGGCTACACCTTC

J gene: TRBJ2-7
D gene: TRBD1
CDR3 length: 15
V gene: TRBV20-1
clone size: many
CDR3 protein: CSARDFGTGAYEQYF
CDR3 DNA: TGCAGTGCTAGAGATTTTGGGACAGGAGCCTACGAGCAGTACTTC

J gene: TRBJ1-2
D gene: .
CDR3 length: 12
V gene: TRBV20-1
clone size: .
CDR3 protein: CSATGGFYGYTF
CDR3 DNA: TGCAGTGCAACCGGGGGATTCTATGGCTACACCTTC

J gene: TRBJ2-3
D gene: TRBD2
CDR3 length: 16
V gene: TRBV7-3
clone size: .
CDR3 protein: CASSSDSGGTPDTQYF
CDR3 DNA: TGTGCCAGCAGCTCAGATAGCGGGGGGACCCCGGATACGCAGTATTTT

J gene: TRBJ2-7
D gene: TRBD1
CDR3 length: 16
V gene: TRBV5-1
clone size: .
CDR3 protein: CASSLGSGRQGDEQYF
CDR3 DNA: TGCGCCAGCAGCTTGGGTTCCGGTCGGCAGGGGGACGAGCAGTACTTC

J gene: TRBJ2-7
D gene: TRBD2
CDR3 length: 15
V gene: TRBV28
clone size: many
CDR3 protein: CASSFIGGGFYEQYF
CDR3 DNA: TGTGCCAGCAGTTTTATCGGGGGGGGTTTTTACGAGCAGTACTTC

J gene: TRBJ1-4
D gene: .
CDR3 length: 15
V gene: TRBV6-5
clone size: .
CDR3 protein: CASSYSNLGNEKLFF
CDR3 DNA: TGTGCCAGCAGTTACTCTAATCTAGGGAATGAAAAACTGTTTTTT

J gene: TRBJ1-2
D gene: .
CDR3 length: 13
V gene: TRBV6-1
clone size: many
CDR3 protein: CASTVRERYGYTF
CDR3 DNA: TGTGCCAGCACTGTCAGGGAGCGGTATGGCTACACCTTC

J gene: TRBJ1-5
D gene: TRBD1
CDR3 length: 15
V gene: TRBV6-1
clone size: few
CDR3 protein: CASSWTGRPSQPQHF
CDR3 DNA: TGTGCCAGCAGCTGGACAGGACGCCCTAGTCAGCCCCAGCATTTT

J gene: TRBJ1-5
D gene: TRBD1
CDR3 length: 16
V gene: TRBV6-4
clone size: few
CDR3 protein: CASSASRGGGNQPQHF
CDR3 DNA: TGTGCCAGCAGTGCCAGCAGGGGGGGTGGCAATCAGCCCCAGCATTTT

J gene: TRBJ1-4
D gene: .
CDR3 length: 15
V gene: TRBV19
clone size: .
CDR3 protein: CASSAQGTTNEKLFF
CDR3 DNA: TGTGCCAGTAGTGCACAGGGTACAACTAATGAAAAACTGTTTTTT

J gene: TRBJ2-1
D gene: .
CDR3 length: 15
V gene: TRBV4-2
clone size: few
CDR3 protein: CASSSQSPGIGEQFF
CDR3 DNA: TGTGCCAGCAGCTCTCAGAGCCCCGGAATCGGAGAGCAGTTCTTC

J gene: TRBJ1-1
D gene: .
CDR3 length: 14
V gene: TRBV12-3/TRBV12-4
clone size: many
CDR3 protein: CASSLLRLNTEAFF
CDR3 DNA: TGTGCCAGCAGTTTGCTACGGTTGAACACTGAAGCTTTCTTT

J gene: TRBJ1-1
D gene: .
CDR3 length: 13
V gene: TRBV6-2/TRBV6-3
clone size: many
CDR3 protein: CASSYDPNTEAFF
CDR3 DNA: TGTGCCAGCAGTTACGATCCGAACACTGAAGCTTTCTTT